The clone carrying this T cell receptor (beta chain) was counted between two and nine times. The antigen is unknown. Sequenced material consisted of expressed TCRB transcripts (all of the isolated RNA was reverse transcribed). TCRdb keeps only in-frame clones here, not all; method: immunoSEQ multiplex PCR. Counted here are under 350,000 clones, over 11% occurring once; the ten biggest clones make up 0.017%. The CDR3 runs 14 residues. Trimming left V 2 bases short and J 2 bases short, with 11 bases between. CDR1 SGHRS and CDR2 YFSETQ come from the germline V gene. This record comes from a study of beta chain features in type 1 diabetes. Regarding the study as a whole: Moderate yet significant TCRB CDR3 shortening was seen in Type 1 diabetes patients in all four CD4+ subsets.

This chain joins TRBV5-1 and TRBJ2-7; D may be TRBD1 (5 bases). The sequence was obtained from a man aged 25-40 years with type 1 diabetes. Sequenced: naive CD4+ T cells from blood. This CDR3 is CASSFGHAPYEQYF. DNA of the CDR3: TGCGCCAGCAGCTTCGGACATGCTCCCTACGAGCAGTACTTC.